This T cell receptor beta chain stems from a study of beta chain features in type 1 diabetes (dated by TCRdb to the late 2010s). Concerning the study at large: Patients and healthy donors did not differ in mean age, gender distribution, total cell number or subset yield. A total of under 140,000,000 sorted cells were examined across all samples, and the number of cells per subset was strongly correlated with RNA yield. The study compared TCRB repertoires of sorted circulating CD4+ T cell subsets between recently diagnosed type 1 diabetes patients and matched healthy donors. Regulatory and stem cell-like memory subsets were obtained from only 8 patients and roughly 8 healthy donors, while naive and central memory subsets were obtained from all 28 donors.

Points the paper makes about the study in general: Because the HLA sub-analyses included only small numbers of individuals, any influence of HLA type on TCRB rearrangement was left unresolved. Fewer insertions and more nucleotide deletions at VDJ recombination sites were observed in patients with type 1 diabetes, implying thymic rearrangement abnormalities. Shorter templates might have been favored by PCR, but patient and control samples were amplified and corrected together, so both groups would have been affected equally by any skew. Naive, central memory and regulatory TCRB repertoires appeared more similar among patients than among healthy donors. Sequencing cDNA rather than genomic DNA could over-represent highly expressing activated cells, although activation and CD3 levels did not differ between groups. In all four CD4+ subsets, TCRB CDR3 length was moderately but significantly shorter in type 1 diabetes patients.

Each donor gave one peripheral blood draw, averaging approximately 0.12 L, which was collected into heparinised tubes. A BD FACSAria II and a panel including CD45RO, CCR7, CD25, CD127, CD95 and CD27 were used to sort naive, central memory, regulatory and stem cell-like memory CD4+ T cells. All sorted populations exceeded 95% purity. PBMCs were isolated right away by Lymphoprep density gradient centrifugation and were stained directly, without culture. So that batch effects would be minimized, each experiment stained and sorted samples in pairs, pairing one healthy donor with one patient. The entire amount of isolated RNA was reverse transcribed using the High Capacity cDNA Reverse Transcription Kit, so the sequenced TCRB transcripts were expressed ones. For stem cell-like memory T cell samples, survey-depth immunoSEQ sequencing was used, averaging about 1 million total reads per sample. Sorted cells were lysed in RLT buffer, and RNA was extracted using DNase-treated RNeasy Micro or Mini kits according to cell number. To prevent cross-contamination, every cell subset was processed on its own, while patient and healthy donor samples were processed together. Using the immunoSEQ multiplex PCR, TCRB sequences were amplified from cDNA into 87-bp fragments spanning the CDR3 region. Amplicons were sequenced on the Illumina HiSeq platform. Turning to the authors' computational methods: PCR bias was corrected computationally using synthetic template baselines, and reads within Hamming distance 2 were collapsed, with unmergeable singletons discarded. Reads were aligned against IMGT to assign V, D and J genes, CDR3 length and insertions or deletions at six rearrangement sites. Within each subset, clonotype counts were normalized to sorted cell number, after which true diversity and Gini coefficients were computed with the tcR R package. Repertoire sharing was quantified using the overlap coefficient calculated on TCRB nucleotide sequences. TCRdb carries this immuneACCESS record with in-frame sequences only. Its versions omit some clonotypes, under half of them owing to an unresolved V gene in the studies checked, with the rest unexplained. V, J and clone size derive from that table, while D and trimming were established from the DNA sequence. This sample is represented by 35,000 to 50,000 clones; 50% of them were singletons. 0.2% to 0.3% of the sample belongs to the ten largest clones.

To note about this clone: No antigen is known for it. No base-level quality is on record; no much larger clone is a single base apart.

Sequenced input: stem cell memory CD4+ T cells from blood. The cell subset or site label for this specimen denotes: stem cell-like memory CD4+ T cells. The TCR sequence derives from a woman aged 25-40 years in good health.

Read as DNA, the sequence is TGTGCCAGCAGTTCTGCTCTAACCCCAGGGGCAGATACGCAGTATTTT. This gives the protein CASSSALTPGADTQYF. This chain joins TRBV27 to TRBJ2-3; matching of 6 bases hints at TRBD1 as the D gene. The V end loses 4 bases and the J end loses 4 bases, and a stretch of 18 bases separates them. CDR3 length: 16 amino acids, cysteine to phenylalanine. Just the 48-base CDR3 DNA is kept, in frame starting at base 1. CDR1 and CDR2 are read off the germline V gene (reference sequence) as MNHEY and SMNVEV.